This T cell receptor beta chain was recorded in a study of T cells expressing NK-cell markers. One entry per CDR3 protein, without DNA, is what TCRdb gives after re-calling the 5' RACE reads. The table lists approximately 460,000 distinct CDR3 sequences. This CDR3 is 17 amino acids long. Germline V gene data show CDR1 as LGHNA and CDR2 as YNFKEQ. Sequencing input: blood T cells: a sorted CD56 or NKG2C T cell subset, CD4+ or CD8+ T cells, or bulk PBMC T cells (not recorded which). The chain is built from TRBV4-2 and TRBJ2-3; TCRdb lists TRBD2, though no DNA is available to test this call. The sequence was obtained from a woman aged 18-70 years in good health. The CDR3 spells CASSPRPTSEDTDTQYF.